This T cell receptor (beta chain) was documented in a study of T cell responses to AZD1222 COVID-19 vaccine. The repertoire was sequenced with immunoSEQ multiplex PCR; TCRdb's copy has only in-frame clones and lacks some. Of about 130,000 clones listed, more than 90% are singletons. CDR1 is SGHTA and CDR2 is FQGNSA in the germline V gene. The CDR3 sequence is 13 residues long. V was shortened by 5 bases and J by 0 bases, with 7 bases between the two germline ends. Comment on this clone: Its antigen is undetermined.

Findings and caveats of the study: Baseline testing showed seropositivity in only a handful of AZD1222 recipients. Per reports, nearly half of all spike-specific TCRs target regions that are unmutated in variants. Donors in the cohort were predominantly white British and more often female, and clonal diversity was possibly underestimated.

V gene TRBV7-2 combines with J gene TRBJ1-1, with D unresolved. The sequencing here drew on peripheral blood, taken 28 days after the second AZD1222 dose. The source of this sequence is an adult who received the AZD1222 COVID-19 vaccine. The CDR3 protein is CASSAFLNTEAFF. CDR3 DNA sequence: TGTGCCAGCAGCGCCTTCTTGAACACTGAAGCTTTCTTT.